These T cell receptor beta chains were read from a single sample in a study of T-cell reconstitution after alpha-beta-depleted transplantation in children. TCRdb passed the PCR reads through MiXCR, listing each CDR3 protein once. The sample includes 400,000 to 550,000 distinct CDR3 sequences, under 12% of them seen just once. The sample in question was PBMCs, obtained before TCRalphabeta/CD19-depleted stem cell transplant. All receptors come from a child aged 2 to 9 with inherited bone marrow failure, due to receive a stem cell transplant. Both conserved end residues are part of each CDR3. The order of the fields is V gene, J gene, CDR3 protein.

V: TRBV9; J: TRBJ2-1; CDR3: CASSVVPANNEQFF
V: TRBV4-3; J: TRBJ2-1; CDR3: CASSQVVDFYNEQFF
V: TRBV27; J: TRBJ2-7; CDR3: CASSSEGLADFYEQYF
V: TRBV4-1; J: TRBJ2-5; CDR3: CASRVADQETQYF
V: TRBV7-8; J: TRBJ2-3; CDR3: CASSFGLAGGGGTDTQYF
V: TRBV7-2; J: TRBJ2-1; CDR3: CASSLSRNPLNEQFF
V: TRBV29-1; J: TRBJ2-7; CDR3: CSVVVGGSWGADEQYF
V: TRBV5-5; J: TRBJ2-5; CDR3: CASSPGLADQETQYF
V: TRBV19; J: TRBJ2-5; CDR3: CASSEWTGEETQYF
V: TRBV7-2; J: TRBJ1-2; CDR3: CASSPDGIYGYTF
V: TRBV20-1; J: TRBJ2-1; CDR3: CSAPRTDLYNEQFF
V: TRBV19; J: TRBJ2-1; CDR3: CASSIVYKYNEQFF
V: TRBV10-3; J: TRBJ1-2; CDR3: CAISRQQNSYGYTF
V: TRBV12-3/TRBV12-4; J: TRBJ1-5; CDR3: CASSLRGRNSNQPQHF
V: TRBV5-6; J: TRBJ1-2; CDR3: CASSSPGEEDYGYTF
V: TRBV4-3; J: TRBJ2-7; CDR3: CASSRNDRVHEQYF
V: TRBV12-5; J: TRBJ2-1; CDR3: CATRSLPSSGRPFNEQFF
V: TRBV4-3; J: TRBJ1-4; CDR3: CASSPWTGDEKLFF
V: TRBV30; J: TRBJ2-4; CDR3: CAWSWSGAKNIQYF
V: TRBV20-1; J: TRBJ2-7; CDR3: CSARDWDSFSYEQYF
V: TRBV6-5; J: TRBJ2-1; CDR3: CASSYGTSGSNEQFF
V: TRBV28; J: TRBJ2-7; CDR3: CASSWGLGSYEQYF
V: TRBV28; J: TRBJ2-2; CDR3: CASSPIWLGTGTITGELFF
V: TRBV6-2/TRBV6-3; J: TRBJ2-7; CDR3: CASSDRGMHEQYF
V: TRBV28; J: TRBJ1-1; CDR3: CASRPPDRTTEAFF
V: TRBV29-1; J: TRBJ2-7; CDR3: CSVRSGQNSYEQYF
V: TRBV30; J: TRBJ1-1; CDR3: CAWIDRVVTEAFF
V: TRBV5-1; J: TRBJ2-3; CDR3: CASSLAAGGTTDTQYF
V: TRBV24-1; J: TRBJ2-1; CDR3: CATSDLDGGQHNEQFF
V: TRBV4-3; J: TRBJ2-7; CDR3: CASSQVVLAGYEQYF
V: TRBV6-5; J: TRBJ2-3; CDR3: CASSYLYGTGVDTQYF
V: TRBV12-3/TRBV12-4; J: TRBJ2-1; CDR3: CASRQLGQQNNEQFF
V: TRBV11-2; J: TRBJ2-1; CDR3: CASSKGAGMLYNEQFF
V: TRBV12-3/TRBV12-4; J: TRBJ2-7; CDR3: CASSLAGALLYEQYF
V: TRBV9; J: TRBJ2-7; CDR3: CASSVAEFPGQIYEQYF
V: TRBV2; J: TRBJ1-2; CDR3: CASSEKGLGGYTF
V: TRBV18; J: TRBJ1-2; CDR3: CASSPPGRANYGYTF
V: TRBV27; J: TRBJ2-2; CDR3: CASSRWGTGELFF
V: TRBV20-1; J: TRBJ2-2; CDR3: CSARDHDTGELFF
V: TRBV6-2/TRBV6-3; J: TRBJ2-7; CDR3: CASSSSRMIYEQYF
V: TRBV4-3; J: TRBJ2-1; CDR3: CASSWTSDNEQFF
V: TRBV9; J: TRBJ2-1; CDR3: CASSQPPSGNRNEQFF
V: TRBV5-5; J: TRBJ2-7; CDR3: CASSSFNPPTYEQYF
V: TRBV7-8; J: TRBJ2-6; CDR3: CASSRLGGSGANVLTF
V: TRBV14; J: TRBJ2-7; CDR3: CASSQESRGSYEQYF
V: TRBV4-3; J: TRBJ2-1; CDR3: CASSQDLGGEQFF
V: TRBV25-1; J: TRBJ2-2; CDR3: CASSPPNASTGELFF